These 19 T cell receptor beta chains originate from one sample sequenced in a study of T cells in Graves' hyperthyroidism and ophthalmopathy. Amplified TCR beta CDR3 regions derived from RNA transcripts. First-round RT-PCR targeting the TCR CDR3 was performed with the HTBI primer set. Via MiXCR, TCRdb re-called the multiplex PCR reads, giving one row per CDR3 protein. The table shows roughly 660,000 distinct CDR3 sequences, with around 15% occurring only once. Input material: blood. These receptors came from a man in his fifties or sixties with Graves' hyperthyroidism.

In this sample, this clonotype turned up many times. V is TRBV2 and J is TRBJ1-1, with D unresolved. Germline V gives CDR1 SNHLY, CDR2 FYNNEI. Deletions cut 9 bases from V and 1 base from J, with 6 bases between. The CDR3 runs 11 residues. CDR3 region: CARMGNTEAFF. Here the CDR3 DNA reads TGTGCCAGGATGGGGAACACTGAAGCTTTCTTT.

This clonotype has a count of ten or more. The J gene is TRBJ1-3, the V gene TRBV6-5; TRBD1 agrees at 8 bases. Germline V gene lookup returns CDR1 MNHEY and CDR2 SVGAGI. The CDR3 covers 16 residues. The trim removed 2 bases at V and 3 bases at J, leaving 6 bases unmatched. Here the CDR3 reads CASSYSGQGGGNTIYF. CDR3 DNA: TGTGCCAGCAGTTACAGCGGACAGGGAGGTGGAAACACCATATATTTT.

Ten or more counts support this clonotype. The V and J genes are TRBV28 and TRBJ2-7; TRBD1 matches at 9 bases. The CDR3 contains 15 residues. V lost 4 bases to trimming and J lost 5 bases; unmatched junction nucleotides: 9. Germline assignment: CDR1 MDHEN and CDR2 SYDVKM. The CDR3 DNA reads TGTGCCAGCAGTTCACCGGGACAGGGAACCCACGAGCAGTACTTC. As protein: CASSSPGQGTHEQYF.

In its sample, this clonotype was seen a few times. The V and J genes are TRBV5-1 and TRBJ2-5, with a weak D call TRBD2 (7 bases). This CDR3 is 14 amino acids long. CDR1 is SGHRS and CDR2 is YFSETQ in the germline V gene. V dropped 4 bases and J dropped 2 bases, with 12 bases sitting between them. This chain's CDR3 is CASSRGADQETQYF. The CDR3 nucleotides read TGCGCCAGCAGCCGGGGGGCAGATCAAGAGACCCAGTACTTC. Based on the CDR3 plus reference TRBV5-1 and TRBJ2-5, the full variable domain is KAGVTQTPRYLIKTRGQQVTLSCSPISGHRSVSWYQQTPGQGLQFLFEYFSETQRNKGNFPGRFSGRQFSNSRSEMNVSTLELGDSALYLCASSRGADQETQYFGPGTRLLVL.

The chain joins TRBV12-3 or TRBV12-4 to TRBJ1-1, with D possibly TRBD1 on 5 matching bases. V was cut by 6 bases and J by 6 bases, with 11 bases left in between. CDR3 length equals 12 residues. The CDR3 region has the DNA TGTGCCAGCAGATCAGGGTCCTCTGAAGCTTTCTTT. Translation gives CASRSGSSEAFF.

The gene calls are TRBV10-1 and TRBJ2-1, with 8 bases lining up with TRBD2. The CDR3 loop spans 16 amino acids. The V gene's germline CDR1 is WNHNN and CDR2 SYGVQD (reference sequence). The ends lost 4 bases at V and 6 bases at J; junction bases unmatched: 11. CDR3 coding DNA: TGCGCCAGCAGTGCAGCTAGCGGGCCTGAGACCAATGAGCAGTTCTTC. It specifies CASSAASGPETNEQFF.

The DNA for the CDR3 is TGTGCCAGCAGGACAGGGAGGGCGAACACTGAAGCTTTCTTT. Translating gives CASRTGRANTEAFF. The chain couples TRBV2 to TRBJ1-1; 7 positions match TRBD1. The CDR3 covers 14 residues. V was pared by 6 bases and J by 1 base, with 5 bases of the junction left unmatched. The germline V gene has CDR1 SNHLY and CDR2 FYNNEI.

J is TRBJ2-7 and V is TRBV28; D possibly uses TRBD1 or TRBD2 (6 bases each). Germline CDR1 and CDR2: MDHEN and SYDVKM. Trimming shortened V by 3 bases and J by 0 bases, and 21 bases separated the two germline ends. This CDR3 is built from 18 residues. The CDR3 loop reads CASSFQAAGGLSSYEQYF. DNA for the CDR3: TGTGCCAGCAGTTTTCAAGCCGCCGGGGGCCTTAGCTCCTACGAGCAGTACTTC.

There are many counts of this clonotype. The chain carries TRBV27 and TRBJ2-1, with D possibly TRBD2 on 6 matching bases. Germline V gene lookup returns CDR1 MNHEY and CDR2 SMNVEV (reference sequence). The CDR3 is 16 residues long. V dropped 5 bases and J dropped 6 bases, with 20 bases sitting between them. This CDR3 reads CASSRLLGGTANEQFF. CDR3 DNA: TGTGCCAGCAGTAGGCTTTTGGGAGGAACGGCCAATGAGCAGTTCTTC.

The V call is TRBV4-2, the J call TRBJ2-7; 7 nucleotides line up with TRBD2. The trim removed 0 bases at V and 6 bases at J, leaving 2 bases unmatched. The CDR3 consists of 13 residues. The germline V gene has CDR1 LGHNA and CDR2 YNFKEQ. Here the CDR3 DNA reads TGTGCCAGCAGCCAAGAGTGGGGGGGCGAGCAGTACTTC. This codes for CASSQEWGGEQYF.

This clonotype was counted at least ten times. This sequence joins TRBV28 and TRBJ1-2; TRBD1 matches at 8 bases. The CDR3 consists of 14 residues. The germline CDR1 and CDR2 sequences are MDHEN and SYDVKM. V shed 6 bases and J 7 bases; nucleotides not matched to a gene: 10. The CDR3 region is CASRTGQAGSGYTF. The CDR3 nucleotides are TGTGCCAGCAGGACGGGACAGGCGGGATCTGGCTACACCTTC.

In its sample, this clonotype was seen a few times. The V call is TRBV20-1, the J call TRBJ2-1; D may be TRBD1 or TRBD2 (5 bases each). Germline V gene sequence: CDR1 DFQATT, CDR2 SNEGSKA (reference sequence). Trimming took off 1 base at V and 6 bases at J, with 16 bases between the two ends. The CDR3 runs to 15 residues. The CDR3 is CSARVPGPPGNEQFF. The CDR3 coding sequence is TGCAGTGCTAGAGTGCCGGGACCCCCCGGCAATGAGCAGTTCTTC.

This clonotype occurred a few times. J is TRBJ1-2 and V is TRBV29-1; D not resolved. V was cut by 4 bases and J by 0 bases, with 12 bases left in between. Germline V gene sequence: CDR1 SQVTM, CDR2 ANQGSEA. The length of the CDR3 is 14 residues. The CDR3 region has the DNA TGCAGCGTTGCTCGAGAGGGAACTAACTATGGCTACACCTTC. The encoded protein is CSVAREGTNYGYTF.

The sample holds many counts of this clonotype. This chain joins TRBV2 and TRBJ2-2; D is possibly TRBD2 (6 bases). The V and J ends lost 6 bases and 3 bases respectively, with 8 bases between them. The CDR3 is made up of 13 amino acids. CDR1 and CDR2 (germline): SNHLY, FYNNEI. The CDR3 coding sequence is TGTGCCAGCAGGGGACTCTACACCGGGGAGCTGTTTTTT. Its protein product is CASRGLYTGELFF.

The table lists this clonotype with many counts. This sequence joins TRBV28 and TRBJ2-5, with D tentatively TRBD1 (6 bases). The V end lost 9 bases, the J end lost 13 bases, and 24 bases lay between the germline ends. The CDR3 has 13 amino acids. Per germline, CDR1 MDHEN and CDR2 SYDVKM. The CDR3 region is CASQHGDKITWYF. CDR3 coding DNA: TGTGCCAGTCAACACGGGGACAAAATAACCTGGTACTTC.

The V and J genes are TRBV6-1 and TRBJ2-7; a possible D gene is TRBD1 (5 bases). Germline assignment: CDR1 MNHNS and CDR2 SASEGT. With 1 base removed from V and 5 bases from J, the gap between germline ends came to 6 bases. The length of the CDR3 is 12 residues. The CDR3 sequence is CASSEGGHEQYF. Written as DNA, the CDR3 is TGTGCCAGCAGTGAAGGGGGCCACGAGCAGTACTTC.

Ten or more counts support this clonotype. Here the CDR3 DNA reads TGTGCCAGCTCACCAGACAGGGGGCATTCACCCCTCCACTTT. This translates into CASSPDRGHSPLHF. The rearrangement links TRBV18 to TRBJ1-6; TRBD1 matches at 10 bases. The length of the CDR3 is 14 residues. In germline, CDR1 is KGHSH, CDR2 LQKENI. J lost 8 bases, V lost 2 bases, and 0 bases had no gene match.

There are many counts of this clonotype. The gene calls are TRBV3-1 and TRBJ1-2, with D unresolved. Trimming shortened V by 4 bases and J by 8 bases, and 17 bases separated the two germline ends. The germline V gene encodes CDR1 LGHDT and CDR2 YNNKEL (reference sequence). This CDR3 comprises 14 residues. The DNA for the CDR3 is TGTGCCAGCAGCCGGGCGATCCGATTCAGCGGCTACACCTTC. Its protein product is CASSRAIRFSGYTF.

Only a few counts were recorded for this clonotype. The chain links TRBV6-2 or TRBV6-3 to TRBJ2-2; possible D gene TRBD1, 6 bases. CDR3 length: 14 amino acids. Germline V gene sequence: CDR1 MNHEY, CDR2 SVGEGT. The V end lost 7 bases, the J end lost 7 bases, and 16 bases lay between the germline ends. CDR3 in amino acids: CASTFRQAGGELFF. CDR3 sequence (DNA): TGTGCCAGCACCTTTCGACAGGCGGGCGGGGAGCTGTTTTTT.